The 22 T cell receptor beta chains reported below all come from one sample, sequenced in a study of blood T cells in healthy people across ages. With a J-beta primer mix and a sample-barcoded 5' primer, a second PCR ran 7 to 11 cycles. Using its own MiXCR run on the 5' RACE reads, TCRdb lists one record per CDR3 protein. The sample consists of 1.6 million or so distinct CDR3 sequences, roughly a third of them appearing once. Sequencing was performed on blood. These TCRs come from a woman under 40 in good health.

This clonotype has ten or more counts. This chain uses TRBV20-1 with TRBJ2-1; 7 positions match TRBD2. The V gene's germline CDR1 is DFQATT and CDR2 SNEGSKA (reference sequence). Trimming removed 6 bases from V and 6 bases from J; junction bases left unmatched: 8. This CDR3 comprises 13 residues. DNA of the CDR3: TGCAGTGCACCCGGACTAGTCGTCAATGAGCAGTTCTTC. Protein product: CSAPGLVVNEQFF.

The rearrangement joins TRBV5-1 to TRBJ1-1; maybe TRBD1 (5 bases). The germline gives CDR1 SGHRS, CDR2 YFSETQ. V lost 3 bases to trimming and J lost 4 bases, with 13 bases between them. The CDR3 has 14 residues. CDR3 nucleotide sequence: TGCGCCAGCAGCTCCAGGGACCCGGGCACTGAAGCTTTCTTT. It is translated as CASSSRDPGTEAFF.

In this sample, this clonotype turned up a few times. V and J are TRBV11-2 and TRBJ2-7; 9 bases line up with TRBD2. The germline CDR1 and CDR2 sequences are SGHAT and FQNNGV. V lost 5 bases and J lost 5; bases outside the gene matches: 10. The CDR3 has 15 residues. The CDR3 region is CASSPPREGPHEQYF. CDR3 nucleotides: TGTGCCAGCAGCCCCCCGCGGGAGGGCCCCCACGAGCAGTACTTC.

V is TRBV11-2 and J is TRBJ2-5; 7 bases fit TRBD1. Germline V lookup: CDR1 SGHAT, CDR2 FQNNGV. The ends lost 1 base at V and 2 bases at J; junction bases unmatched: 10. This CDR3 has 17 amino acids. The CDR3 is CASSLVGRGSRQETQYF. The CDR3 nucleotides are TGTGCCAGCAGCTTAGTCGGCAGGGGGTCTAGACAAGAGACCCAGTACTTC. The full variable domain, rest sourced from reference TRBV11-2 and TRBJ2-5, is EAGVAQSPRYKIIEKRQSVAFWCNPISGHATLYWYQQILGQGPKLLIQFQNNGVVDDSQLPKDRFSAERLKGVDSTLKIQPAKLEDSAVYLCASSLVGRGSRQETQYFGPGTRLLVL.

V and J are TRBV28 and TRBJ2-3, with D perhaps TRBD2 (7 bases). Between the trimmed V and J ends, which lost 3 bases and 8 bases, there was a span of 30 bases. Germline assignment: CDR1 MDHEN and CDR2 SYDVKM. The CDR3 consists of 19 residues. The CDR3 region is CASSFLTLGGGGTRGTQYF. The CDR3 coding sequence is TGTGCCAGCAGTTTTCTCACCCTAGGTGGCGGGGGCACCCGAGGTACGCAGTATTTT.

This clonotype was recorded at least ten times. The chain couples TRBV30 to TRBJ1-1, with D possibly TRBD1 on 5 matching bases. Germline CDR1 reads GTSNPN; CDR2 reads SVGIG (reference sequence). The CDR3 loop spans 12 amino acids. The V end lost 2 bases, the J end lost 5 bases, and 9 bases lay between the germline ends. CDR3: CAWSKRGTEAFF. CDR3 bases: TGTGCCTGGAGTAAACGGGGGACTGAAGCTTTCTTT.

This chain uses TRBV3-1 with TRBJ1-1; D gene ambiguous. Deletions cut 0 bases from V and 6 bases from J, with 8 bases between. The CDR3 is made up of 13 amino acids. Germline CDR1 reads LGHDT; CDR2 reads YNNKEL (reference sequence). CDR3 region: CASSQEGSSEAFF. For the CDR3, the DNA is TGTGCCAGCAGCCAAGAGGGGTCCTCTGAAGCTTTCTTT.

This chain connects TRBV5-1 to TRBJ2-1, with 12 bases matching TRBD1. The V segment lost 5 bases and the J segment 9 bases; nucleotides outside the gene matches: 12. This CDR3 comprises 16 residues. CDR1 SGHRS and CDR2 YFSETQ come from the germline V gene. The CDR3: CASRRPGTGGSGEQFF. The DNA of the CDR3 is TGCGCCAGCAGACGGCCAGGGACAGGGGGCTCGGGTGAGCAGTTCTTC.

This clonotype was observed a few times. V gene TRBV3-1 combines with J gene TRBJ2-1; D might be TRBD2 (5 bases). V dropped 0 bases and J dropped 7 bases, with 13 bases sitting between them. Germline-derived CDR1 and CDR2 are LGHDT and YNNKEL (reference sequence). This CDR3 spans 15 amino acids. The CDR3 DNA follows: TGTGCCAGCAGCCAAGAACTAGTGGGTGGTAATGAGCAGTTCTTC. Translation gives CASSQELVGGNEQFF.

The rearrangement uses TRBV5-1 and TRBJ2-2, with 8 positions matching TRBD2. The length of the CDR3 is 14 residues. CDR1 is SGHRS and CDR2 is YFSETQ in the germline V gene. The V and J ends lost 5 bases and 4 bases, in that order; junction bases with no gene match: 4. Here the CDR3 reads CASSSGLVTGELFF. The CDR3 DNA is TGCGCCAGCAGTTCGGGACTAGTCACCGGGGAGCTGTTTTTT.

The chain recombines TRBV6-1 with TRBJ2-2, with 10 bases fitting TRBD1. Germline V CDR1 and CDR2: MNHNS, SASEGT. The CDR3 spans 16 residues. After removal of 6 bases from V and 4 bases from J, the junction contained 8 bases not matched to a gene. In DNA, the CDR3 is TGTGCCAGCAGAACCGGACAGGGGGAGGTCACCGGGGAGCTGTTTTTT. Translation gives CASRTGQGEVTGELFF.

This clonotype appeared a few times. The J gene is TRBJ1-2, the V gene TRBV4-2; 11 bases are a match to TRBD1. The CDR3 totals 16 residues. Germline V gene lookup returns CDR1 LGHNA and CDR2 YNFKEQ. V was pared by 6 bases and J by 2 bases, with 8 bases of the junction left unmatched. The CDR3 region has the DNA TGTGCCAGCAGTCCCCGCGGGACAGGGGGAAACTATGGCTACACCTTC. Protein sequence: CASSPRGTGGNYGYTF.

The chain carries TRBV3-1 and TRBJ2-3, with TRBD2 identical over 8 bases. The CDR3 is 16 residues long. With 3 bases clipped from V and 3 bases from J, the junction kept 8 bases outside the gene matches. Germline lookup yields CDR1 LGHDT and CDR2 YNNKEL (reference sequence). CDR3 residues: CASSQTFGGVTDTQYF. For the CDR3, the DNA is TGTGCCAGCAGCCAGACTTTCGGGGGGGTAACAGATACGCAGTATTTT.

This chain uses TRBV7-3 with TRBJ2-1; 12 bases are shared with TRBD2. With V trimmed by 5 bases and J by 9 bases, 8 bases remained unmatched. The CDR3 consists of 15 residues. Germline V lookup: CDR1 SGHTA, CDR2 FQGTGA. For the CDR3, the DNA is TGTGCCAGCAGCCCTCGACTAGCGGGAGCGGGTGAGCAGTTCTTC. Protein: CASSPRLAGAGEQFF.

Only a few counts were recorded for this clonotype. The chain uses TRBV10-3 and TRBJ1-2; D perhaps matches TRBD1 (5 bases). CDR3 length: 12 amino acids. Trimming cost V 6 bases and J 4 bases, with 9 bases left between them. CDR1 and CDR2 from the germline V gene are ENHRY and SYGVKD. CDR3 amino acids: CAIRDNSYGYTF. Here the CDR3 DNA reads TGTGCCATCAGGGACAACAGCTATGGCTACACCTTC.

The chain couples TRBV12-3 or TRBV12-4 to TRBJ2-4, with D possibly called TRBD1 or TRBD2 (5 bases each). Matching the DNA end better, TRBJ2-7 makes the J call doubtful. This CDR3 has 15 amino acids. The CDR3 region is CASRDTGTPPYEQYF. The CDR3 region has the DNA TGTGCCAGCAGGGACACCGGGACCCCTCCCTACGAGCAGTACTTC.

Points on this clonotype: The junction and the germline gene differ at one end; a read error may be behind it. Here the CDR3 DNA reads TGTGCCAGCGGCTCCGGGACTAGCGCAGATGCGCAGTATTTT. Translating gives CASGSGTSADAQYF. The chain uses TRBV12-3 or TRBV12-4 and TRBJ2-3; 10 nucleotides align to TRBD2. The CDR3 has 14 residues.

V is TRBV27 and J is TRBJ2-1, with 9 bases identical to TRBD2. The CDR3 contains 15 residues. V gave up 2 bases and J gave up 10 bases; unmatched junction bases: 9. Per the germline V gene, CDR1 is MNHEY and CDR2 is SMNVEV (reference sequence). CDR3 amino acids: CASSLGAGGGSEQFF. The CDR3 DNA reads TGTGCCAGCAGTTTAGGAGCGGGAGGTGGGAGCGAGCAGTTCTTC.

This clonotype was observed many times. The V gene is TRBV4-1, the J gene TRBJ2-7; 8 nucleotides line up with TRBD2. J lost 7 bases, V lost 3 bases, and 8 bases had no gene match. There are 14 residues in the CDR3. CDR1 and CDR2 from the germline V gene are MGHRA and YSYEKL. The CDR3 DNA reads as TGCGCCAGCAGCCACCTACTAGCGGAAGGGGAGCAGTACTTC. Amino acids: CASSHLLAEGEQYF.

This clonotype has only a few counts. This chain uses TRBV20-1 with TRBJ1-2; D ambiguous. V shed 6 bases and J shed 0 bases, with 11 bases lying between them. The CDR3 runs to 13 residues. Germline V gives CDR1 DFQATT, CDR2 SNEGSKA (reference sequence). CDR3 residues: CSAALGANYGYTF. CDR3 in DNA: TGCAGTGCCGCTTTAGGAGCTAACTATGGCTACACCTTC.

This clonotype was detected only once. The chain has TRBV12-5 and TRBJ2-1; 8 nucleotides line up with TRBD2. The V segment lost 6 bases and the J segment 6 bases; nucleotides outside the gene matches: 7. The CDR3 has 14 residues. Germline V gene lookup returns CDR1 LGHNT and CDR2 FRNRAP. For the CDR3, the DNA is TGTGCTAGTGGCCTTAGCGGGGCAGGCAATGAGCAGTTCTTC. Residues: CASGLSGAGNEQFF.

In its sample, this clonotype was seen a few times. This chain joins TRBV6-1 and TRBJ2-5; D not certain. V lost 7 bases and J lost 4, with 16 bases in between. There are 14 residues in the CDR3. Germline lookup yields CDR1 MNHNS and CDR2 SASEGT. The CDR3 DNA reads TGTGCCAGCAATGATCTCCACGGACGAGAGACCCAGTACTTC. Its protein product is CASNDLHGRETQYF.